These 9 T cell receptor beta chains share one sample of origin, sequenced in a study of blood T cell repertoires in COVID-19. Produced via immunoSEQ multiplex PCR; TCRdb's table is partial and in-frame only. There are roughly 440,000 clones in the sample; around 88% occur only once, and over 10% lies in the top ten. The sequencing input was peripheral blood. The receptors here all came from a woman in her 50s with COVID-19, enrolled during active disease.

V gene TRBV27 combines with J gene TRBJ1-5; TRBD1 might be the D (5 bases). The V end lost 3 bases, the J end lost 1 base, and 10 bases lay between the germline ends. In germline, CDR1 is MNHEY, CDR2 SMNVEV (reference sequence). CDR3 size: 15 residues. The DNA of the CDR3 is TGTGCCAGCAGTTTGGGGCCCTTAAGCAATCAGCCCCAGCATTTT. This codes for CASSLGPLSNQPQHF.

This clone has a single count. For the CDR3, the DNA is TGCGCCAGCAGCTTGGGGCGGGCCCTCACAGATACGCAGTATTTT. This encodes CASSLGRALTDTQYF. This rearrangement joins TRBV5-1 to TRBJ2-3, with D perhaps TRBD2 (5 bases). This CDR3 contains 15 residues. V shed 0 bases and J shed 2 bases, with 10 bases lying between them. Germline loops: CDR1 SGHRS, CDR2 YFSETQ.

V gene TRBV19 combines with J gene TRBJ1-5, with D unresolved. The V gene's germline CDR1 is LNHDA and CDR2 SQIVND (reference sequence). The CDR3 runs 14 residues. V dropped 8 bases and J dropped 4 bases, with 15 bases sitting between them. The CDR3 loop reads CASDQDSRNQPQHF. CDR3 nucleotide sequence: TGTGCCAGTGACCAGGACTCCCGAAATCAGCCCCAGCATTTT.

The genes are TRBV30 and TRBJ2-3; no clear D gene. Trimming left V 0 bases short and J 4 bases short, with 8 bases between. CDR3 length equals 13 residues. Germline values: CDR1 GTSNPN, CDR2 SVGIG (reference sequence). CDR3 coding DNA: TGTGCCTGGAGTGTAGGAGAGGCAGATACGCAGTATTTT. Translated, it gives CAWSVGEADTQYF.

This chain joins TRBV12-3 or TRBV12-4 and TRBJ2-7, with D maybe TRBD1 (5 bases). With 5 bases removed from V and 2 bases from J, the gap between germline ends came to 10 bases. The CDR3 extends over 13 amino acids. The CDR3 region is CASSQGHPYEQYF. The CDR3 coding sequence is TGTGCCAGCAGTCAAGGACATCCCTACGAGCAGTACTTC.

This chain uses TRBV28 with TRBJ2-3; 8 nucleotides align to TRBD2. The CDR3 is 16 amino acids. Germline CDR1 reads MDHEN; CDR2 reads SYDVKM. Trimming removed 2 bases from V and 4 bases from J; junction bases left unmatched: 8. CDR3 nucleotides: TGTGCCAGCAGTTTAGCGGGGGGTGTTATACCAGATACGCAGTATTTT. Residues: CASSLAGGVIPDTQYF. Complete variable domain (other parts from reference TRBV28 and TRBJ2-3): DVKVTQSSRYLVKRTGEKVFLECVQDMDHENMFWYRQDPGLGLRLIYFSYDVKMKEKGDIPEGYSVSREKKERFSLILESASTNQTSMYLCASSLAGGVIPDTQYFGPGTRLTVL.

The gene calls are TRBV7-9 and TRBJ2-7, with a tentative D call TRBD2 (6 bases). In germline, CDR1 is SEHNR, CDR2 FQNEAQ (reference sequence). The length of the CDR3 is 15 residues. The ends were cut back, 1 base at V and 1 base at J, with 11 bases in the middle. The CDR3 DNA reads TGTGCCAGCAGCTTAGGTAGCGGAAAATCCTACGAGCAGTACTTC. This codes for CASSLGSGKSYEQYF.

The chain couples TRBV9 to TRBJ1-4, with D possibly TRBD1 on 5 matching bases. Trimming pared 2 bases from V and 8 bases from J, leaving 16 bases between. Germline loops: CDR1 SGDLS, CDR2 YYNGEE. The CDR3 runs 15 residues. CDR3: CASSVGHLPGEKLFF. The CDR3 nucleotides are TGTGCCAGCAGCGTTGGACATTTACCGGGCGAAAAACTGTTTTTT.

This clone was detected a few times. The chain joins TRBV3-1 (or the pseudogene TRBV3-2) to TRBJ1-1, with D perhaps TRBD1 (5 bases). The germline CDR1 and CDR2 sequences are LGHDT and YNNKEL (reference sequence). The CDR3 has 15 residues. Trimming pared 4 bases from V and 5 bases from J, leaving 17 bases between. The CDR3 sequence is CASSRHTAGGTEAFF. The CDR3 DNA is TGTGCCAGCAGCCGCCACACGGCGGGGGGGACTGAAGCTTTCTTT.